This TCR beta chain came from a study of T-cell reconstitution after alpha-beta-depleted transplantation in children. TCRbeta library construction was performed incorporating unique molecular identifiers. A single record per CDR3 protein comes from TCRdb applying MiXCR to the PCR reads. The sample contains nearly 400,000 distinct CDR3 sequences, around 20% of which appear only once. This CDR3 is 13 amino acids long. Germline CDR1 KGHDR, CDR2 SFDVKD. The V end lost 4 bases, the J end lost 5 bases, and 10 bases lay between the germline ends. V gene TRBV24-1 combines with J gene TRBJ2-5; D call uncertain. The sequenced sample was PBMCs from the stem cell graft donor, obtained from the stem cell graft. The TCR was taken from a human donor who donated a stem cell graft to a child with acute myeloid leukemia. Here the CDR3 DNA reads TGTGCCACCAGTGAAAAGGGATTGGAGACCCAGTACTTC. It encodes CATSEKGLETQYF.